This record covers a single T cell receptor (beta chain). As handled by the study authors: Reference gene primers were amplified, and this amplification served to estimate nucleated cell counts. Method: immunoSEQ multiplex PCR; TCRdb's copy keeps in-frame clones and lacks some. V and J calls plus clone size are reproduced from that table; the DNA served to infer D and trimming. The sample consists of around 140,000 clones, approximately 90% of them appearing once. This record belongs to a study of blood T cell repertoires in COVID-19. The overall study: Spain, Italy and the United States supplied samples that represented acute and convalescent COVID-19. Nucleic acid was either cDNA or gDNA, and it came from T cells, B-cell-depleted T cells, or PBMCs.

Germline assignment: CDR1 KGHDR and CDR2 SFDVKD. Trimming at V came to 5 bases and at J to 6 bases, leaving 2 bases not matched to a gene. The CDR3 runs to 12 residues. The TCR sequence derives from a man aged 45-60 years with active or convalescent COVID-19. Specimen: peripheral blood. The V gene is TRBV24-1, the J gene TRBJ1-1, with 7 bases that match TRBD1. The CDR3 here is CATSAGTAEAFF. The CDR3, as DNA: TGTGCCACCAGTGCCGGGACAGCTGAAGCTTTCTTT.